These 9 T cell receptor beta chains were all obtained from the same sample, sequenced in a study of blood T cell repertoires in COVID-19. Here immunoSEQ multiplex PCR was the method, and the copy in TCRdb shows in-frame clones only, minus some. This sample has 250,000 to 350,000 clones, with 80% to 85% found just once. The material sequenced was peripheral blood. The receptors shown here come from a person aged 65 to 85 with COVID-19, enrolled during active disease.

Details on this clone: The sample contains more than one DNA sequence encoding this CDR3. This rearrangement joins TRBV5-1 to TRBJ1-1, with 9 bases that match TRBD1. Trimming removed 3 bases from V and 1 base from J; junction bases left unmatched: 1. This CDR3 region has 14 residues. CDR1 SGHRS and CDR2 YFSETQ come from the germline V gene. The CDR3 is CASSSGQGNTEAFF. As DNA, the CDR3 is TGCGCCAGCAGCTCGGGACAGGGGAACACTGAAGCTTTCTTT.

The chain has TRBV5-4 and TRBJ1-1; D not resolved. The germline CDR1 and CDR2 sequences are SGHNT and YYREEE (reference sequence). V was trimmed by 0 bases and J by 1 base, leaving 7 bases between them. This CDR3 has 14 amino acids. DNA for the CDR3: TGTGCCAGCAGCTTGGAACAGAAGAACACTGAAGCTTTCTTT. Protein product: CASSLEQKNTEAFF. Drawing the rest from reference TRBV5-4 and TRBJ1-1, the complete variable domain is ETGVTQSPTHLIKTRGQQVTLRCSSQSGHNTVSWYQQALGQGPQFIFQYYREEENGRGNFPPRFSGLQFPNYSSELNVNALELDDSALYLCASSLEQKNTEAFFGQGTRLTVV.

The chain recombines TRBV2 with TRBJ1-2; a possible D gene is TRBD1 (5 bases). With 1 base removed from V and 10 bases from J, the gap between germline ends came to 13 bases. Germline CDR1 SNHLY, CDR2 FYNNEI. The CDR3 is made up of 13 amino acids. CDR3 in amino acids: CASSEGLGVDYTF. As DNA, the CDR3 is TGTGCCAGCAGTGAAGGGTTAGGGGTTGACTACACCTTC.

This sequence joins TRBV7-2 and TRBJ2-7, with D perhaps matching TRBD2 (5 bases). V lost 6 bases and J 8 bases, leaving 20 bases between the germline ends. CDR1 is SGHTA and CDR2 is FQGNSA in the germline V gene. CDR3 length: 14 amino acids. CDR3 amino acids: CASRHGGAPAKQYF. The CDR3 DNA sequence: TGTGCCAGCAGGCATGGAGGAGCCCCAGCGAAGCAGTACTTC.

This clone was recorded only once. V and J are TRBV5-1 and TRBJ2-7; 8 bases match TRBD1. This CDR3 region has 15 residues. CDR1 is SGHRS, CDR2 YFSETQ, per germline. Trimming at V came to 0 bases and at J to 4 bases, leaving 6 bases not matched to a gene. The CDR3 spells CASSLDGQGGYEQYF. The CDR3 DNA is TGCGCCAGCAGCTTGGATGGACAGGGTGGATACGAGCAGTACTTC.

The rearrangement uses TRBV7-2 and TRBJ2-2; 7 nucleotides line up with TRBD2. This CDR3 comprises 16 residues. V shed 5 bases and J 1 base; nucleotides not matched to a gene: 7. Germline CDR1 SGHTA, CDR2 FQGNSA. The CDR3 DNA follows: TGTGCCAGCAGCGTTGGGAGGGTAGGGAACACCGGGGAGCTGTTTTTT. It translates to CASSVGRVGNTGELFF.

The chain is built from TRBV12-3 or TRBV12-4 and TRBJ1-1; a weak D match, TRBD1 (5 bases). The CDR3 runs to 13 residues. V shed 8 bases and J shed 0 bases, with 10 bases lying between them. The CDR3 DNA reads as TGTGCCAGCCACCGACAGATGAACACTGAAGCTTTCTTT. Translated, it gives CASHRQMNTEAFF.

V and J are TRBV2 and TRBJ2-2, with D possibly matching TRBD1 (6 bases). The CDR3 length is 13 residues. Germline V gene data show CDR1 as SNHLY and CDR2 as FYNNEI. Trimming pared 11 bases from V and 4 bases from J, leaving 14 bases between. CDR3 loop: CACWRTATGELFF. In nucleotides, the CDR3 is TGTGCCTGTTGGCGGACAGCCACCGGGGAGCTGTTTTTT. Combining the CDR3 with reference TRBV2 and TRBJ2-2 gives the whole variable domain EPEVTQTPSHQVTQMGQEVILRCVPISNHLYFYWYRQILGQKVEFLVSFYNNEISEKSEIFDDQFSVERPDGSNFTLKIRSTKLEDSAMYFCACWRTATGELFFGEGSRLTVL.

The chain couples TRBV11-3 to TRBJ1-5, with a possible D match to TRBD1 (6 bases). The germline CDR1 and CDR2 sequences are SGHNT and YENEEA. The CDR3 covers 18 residues. The V gene lost 5 bases and the J gene lost 1 base, with 21 bases spanning the gap. CDR3 coding DNA: TGTGCCAGCAGCCGCACTCAGACCACAGGGATGAGCAATCAGCCCCAGCATTTT. Amino acids: CASSRTQTTGMSNQPQHF.